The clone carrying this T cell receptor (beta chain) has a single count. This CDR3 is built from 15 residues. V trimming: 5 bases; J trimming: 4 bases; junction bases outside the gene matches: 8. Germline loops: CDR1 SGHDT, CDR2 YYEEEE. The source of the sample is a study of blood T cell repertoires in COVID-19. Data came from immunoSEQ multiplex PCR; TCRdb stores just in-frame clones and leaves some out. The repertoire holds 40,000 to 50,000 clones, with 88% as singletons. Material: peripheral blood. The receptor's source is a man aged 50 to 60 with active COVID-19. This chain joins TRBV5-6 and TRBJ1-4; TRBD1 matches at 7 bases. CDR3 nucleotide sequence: TGTGCCAGCAGGACGAACAGGGGAATTAATGAAAAACTGTTTTTT. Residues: CASRTNRGINEKLFF.